Sequencing of this T cell receptor (beta chain) was carried out in a study of cytomegalovirus exposure and HLA in healthy donors. The PCR made use of 60 Vbeta and 13 Jbeta primers. Assay: immunoSEQ multiplex PCR; the TCRdb copy retains only in-frame clones and omits some. The data hold some 220,000 clones, with around nine tenths observed a single time. It was healthy bone marrow donors who served as donors. Whole-study results and caveats: Roughly uniform sequencing depth across donors was assumed, possibly incorrectly. Association with HLA alleles at 0.05 false discovery rate was found for 16,951 TCR beta sequences in a later analysis. It emerged from a later analysis that several of the most significant clusters appeared to be linked to common viral pathogens.

The V gene end was trimmed by 1 base and the J gene end by 2 bases; junction bases not matched to a gene: 6. Germline CDR1 SGHDT, CDR2 YYEEEE. The CDR3 has 16 residues. Notes on this clone: The target antigen is unknown.

The specimen was PBMCs. V usage is TRBV5-6 and J usage is TRBJ2-3; 8 positions match TRBD2. This TCR was sampled from a woman aged 18-35 years in good health and CMV-seronegative. Written as DNA, the CDR3 is TGTGCCAGCAGCTTGAGGAGCGGGGGTAACACAGATACGCAGTATTTT. This translates into CASSLRSGGNTDTQYF.